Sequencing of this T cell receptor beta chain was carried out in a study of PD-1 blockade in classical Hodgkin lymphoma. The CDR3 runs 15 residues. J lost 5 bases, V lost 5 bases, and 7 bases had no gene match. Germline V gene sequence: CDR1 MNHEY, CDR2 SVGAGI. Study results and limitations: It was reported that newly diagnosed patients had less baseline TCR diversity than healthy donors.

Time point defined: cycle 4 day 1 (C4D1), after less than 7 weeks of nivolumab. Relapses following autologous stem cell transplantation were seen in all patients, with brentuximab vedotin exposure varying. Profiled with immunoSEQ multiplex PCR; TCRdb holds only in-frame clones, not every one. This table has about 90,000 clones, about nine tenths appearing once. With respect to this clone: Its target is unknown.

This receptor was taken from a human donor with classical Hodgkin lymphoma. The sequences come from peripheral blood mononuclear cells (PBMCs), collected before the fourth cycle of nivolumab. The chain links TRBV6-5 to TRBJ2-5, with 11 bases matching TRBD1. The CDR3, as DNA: TGTGCCAGCAGTCAGAGGACAGGGGGCGTTGAGACCCAGTACTTC. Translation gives CASSQRTGGVETQYF.